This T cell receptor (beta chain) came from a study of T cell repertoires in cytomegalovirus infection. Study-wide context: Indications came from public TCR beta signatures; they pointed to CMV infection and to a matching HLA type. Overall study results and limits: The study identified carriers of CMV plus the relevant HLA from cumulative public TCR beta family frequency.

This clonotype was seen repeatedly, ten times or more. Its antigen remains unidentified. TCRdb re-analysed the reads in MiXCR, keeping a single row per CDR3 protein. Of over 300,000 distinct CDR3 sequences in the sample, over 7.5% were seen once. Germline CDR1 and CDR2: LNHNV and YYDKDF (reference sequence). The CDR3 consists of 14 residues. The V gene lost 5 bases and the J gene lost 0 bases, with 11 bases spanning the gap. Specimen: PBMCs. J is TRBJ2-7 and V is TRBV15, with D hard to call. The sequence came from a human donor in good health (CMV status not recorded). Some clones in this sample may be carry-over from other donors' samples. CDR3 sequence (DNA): TGTGCCACCAGCGATCGTACGAGCTCCTACGAGCAGTACTTC. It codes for CATSDRTSSYEQYF.